Below are 4 T cell receptor beta chains sequenced from a single sample in a study of beta chain features in type 1 diabetes. Findings and caveats of the study: TCRB CDR3 length was moderately but significantly reduced in all four CD4+ subsets of Type 1 diabetes patients.

Isolated RNA was reverse transcribed in full, so expressed TCRB transcripts were sequenced. TCRdb keeps only in-frame clones here, not all; method: immunoSEQ multiplex PCR. This table holds about 190,000 clones, approximately 8% found once. For these TCRs, the target antigens are not known. Sequencing was done on a sample of central memory CD4+ T cells from blood. Receptors were obtained from a woman aged 40-49 years with type 1 diabetes.

This clone appeared a few times. This chain connects TRBV5-1 to TRBJ2-7; D gene uncertain. CDR3 length: 14 amino acids. Germline CDR1 and CDR2: SGHRS and YFSETQ. Trimming removed 3 bases at V and 6 bases at J, with 16 bases between. The CDR3 sequence: CASSSDLTGGEQYF. In DNA form, the CDR3 reads TGCGCCAGCAGCTCCGACTTGACCGGCGGCGAGCAGTACTTC.

This clone showed up many times. The chain carries TRBV9 and TRBJ1-6; D not certain. Germline V lookup: CDR1 SGDLS, CDR2 YYNGEE. V was cut by 1 base and J by 13 bases, with 9 bases left in between. CDR3 length equals 12 residues. CDR3 protein: CASSVLGGPLHF. Written as DNA, the CDR3 is TGTGCCAGCAGCGTACTAGGTGGGCCCCTCCACTTT.

The J gene is TRBJ2-3, the V gene TRBV7-3; 8 bases agree with TRBD1. Germline loops: CDR1 SGHTA, CDR2 FQGTGA. Trimming at V came to 5 bases and at J to 5 bases, leaving 12 bases not matched to a gene. The CDR3 spans 16 residues. CDR3 region: CASSRGPDRVKDTQYF. CDR3 nucleotide sequence: TGTGCCAGCAGCCGGGGCCCGGACAGGGTAAAAGATACGCAGTATTTT.

This clone was observed a handful of times. The chain combines TRBV7-6 with TRBJ1-2; D gene uncertain. Between the trimmed V and J ends, which lost 5 bases and 6 bases, there was a span of 16 bases. Germline V CDR1 and CDR2: SGHVS, FNYEAQ. This CDR3 contains 14 residues. This chain's CDR3 is CASSPIGGEDGYTF. CDR3 nucleotides: TGTGCCAGCAGCCCCATTGGAGGCGAAGATGGCTACACCTTC.